Presented here are 20 T cell receptor beta chains from one specimen sequenced in a study of blood T cells in healthy people across ages. Combining a sample-barcoded 5' primer with a J-beta primer mix, a second PCR ran for roughly 7 to 12 cycles. TCRdb processed the 5' RACE reads anew with MiXCR; each CDR3 protein has one entry. Here the sample spans about 590,000 distinct CDR3 sequences, around 31% being singletons. The specimen was blood. Every receptor here comes from a woman of 80 years or more in good health.

The rearrangement uses TRBV20-1 and TRBJ2-1; 10 nucleotides agree with TRBD1. The CDR3 is 16 amino acids. J was trimmed by 3 bases and V by 6 bases; bases with no gene match: 11. In germline, CDR1 is DFQATT, CDR2 SNEGSKA (reference sequence). CDR3 protein: CSAKRTGQGYYNEQFF. CDR3 in DNA: TGCAGTGCCAAGAGAACGGGACAGGGGTACTACAATGAGCAGTTCTTC.

This clonotype has a count of ten or more. This chain joins TRBV29-1 and TRBJ1-2, with a possible D match to TRBD1 (5 bases). V shed 3 bases and J shed 5 bases, with 10 bases lying between them. The CDR3 covers 12 residues. CDR1 and CDR2 from the germline V gene are SQVTM and ANQGSEA. The CDR3 loop is CSVEGETYGYTF. CDR3 sequence (DNA): TGCAGCGTTGAGGGGGAGACGTATGGCTACACCTTC.

This clonotype was counted between two and nine times. Germline is not matched at one junction end, which may reflect a read error. The gene calls are TRBV12-3 or TRBV12-4 and TRBJ2-2, with unresolved D. The CDR3 totals 12 residues. The CDR3 spells CASSLGGGELFF. DNA for the CDR3: TGTGCCAGCAGCTTAGGCGGCGGGGAGCTGTTTTTT.

Turning to this clonotype: A much larger clone lies a single base off, so this may be a read error. The genes are TRBV6-5 and TRBJ2-5; D is ambiguous. This CDR3 spans 15 amino acids. Per germline, CDR1 MNHEY and CDR2 SVGAGI. With 2 bases removed from V and 4 bases from J, the gap between germline ends came to 14 bases. CDR3 DNA: TGTGCCAGCAGTTACCCAGAGAGTAAGCGAGAGACCCAGTACTTC. Its translation: CASSYPESKRETQYF.

The chain couples TRBV7-9 to TRBJ2-4; 7 bases are a match to TRBD1. The DNA matches TRBJ2-7 better at its end, which makes the J call doubtful. Germline V lookup: CDR1 SEHNR, CDR2 FQNEAQ (reference sequence). This CDR3 region has 14 residues. The CDR3 coding sequence is TGTGCCAGCAGTGCTAAGCAGGGGGCCTACGAGCAGTACTTC. It codes for CASSAKQGAYEQYF.

This clonotype was counted at least ten times. V gene TRBV12-3 or TRBV12-4 combines with J gene TRBJ2-7; 10 bases align to TRBD2. CDR3 length: 14 amino acids. The junction had 5 bases not matched to a gene; V was cut back by 3 bases and J by 6 bases. Here the CDR3 DNA reads TGTGCCAGCAGTTTGGGGAGCGGGGGGGTCGAGCAGTACTTC. It specifies CASSLGSGGVEQYF.

This clonotype came up many times. The V and J genes are TRBV9 and TRBJ1-2; 11 bases fit TRBD1. Trimming at V came to 2 bases and at J to 3 bases, leaving 9 bases not matched to a gene. The CDR3 runs 17 residues. Germline CDR1 is SGDLS and CDR2 is YYNGEE. DNA for the CDR3: TGTGCCAGCAGCGTCCGGGACAGGGGGACTCTTGACTATGGCTACACCTTC. It yields the protein CASSVRDRGTLDYGYTF.

There are many counts of this clonotype. The CDR3 nucleotides read TGTGCCAGCAGTTTTTGGGGGGGCAAGTCCTACGAGCAGTACTTC. It translates to CASSFWGGKSYEQYF. This chain connects TRBV12-3 or TRBV12-4 to TRBJ2-7, with D possibly being TRBD2 (7 bases). The CDR3 contains 15 residues. Trimming cost V 3 bases and J 1 base, with 13 bases left between them.

This clonotype was seen many times. The rearrangement uses TRBV7-3 and TRBJ2-3; no firm D call. Germline lookup yields CDR1 SGHTA and CDR2 FQGTGA. The CDR3 spans 14 residues. V was cut by 3 bases and J by 2 bases, with 9 bases left in between. The CDR3 DNA sequence: TGTGCCAGCAGCTTTTTTGGAGACACAGATACGCAGTATTTT. The encoded protein is CASSFFGDTDTQYF. The full variable domain, with the rest looked up from reference TRBV7-3 and TRBJ2-3, is GAGVSQTPSNKVTEKGKYVELRCDPISGHTALYWYRQSLGQGPEFLIYFQGTGAADDSGLPNDRFFAVRPEGSVSTLKIQRTERGDSAVYLCASSFFGDTDTQYFGPGTRLTVL.

Many counts were recorded for this clonotype. The chain joins TRBV14 to TRBJ2-1; D perhaps matches TRBD2 (5 bases). V was trimmed by 4 bases and J by 1 base, leaving 20 bases between them. Germline V gene sequence: CDR1 SGHDN, CDR2 FVKESK. The length of the CDR3 is 18 residues. The CDR3 nucleotides are TGTGCCAGCAGCCCTTTAGTCGGGAAAGGGAGTTCCTACAATGAGCAGTTCTTC. As protein: CASSPLVGKGSSYNEQFF.

V usage is TRBV11-2 and J usage is TRBJ2-3, with TRBD2 matching over 14 bases. This CDR3 has 16 amino acids. Germline V gene sequence: CDR1 SGHAT, CDR2 FQNNGV. The J segment lost 3 bases and the V segment lost 5 bases, leaving 4 bases of the junction unmatched. The CDR3 loop reads CASSRLAGGVTDTQYF. The CDR3 bases are TGTGCCAGCAGCCGACTAGCGGGAGGGGTAACAGATACGCAGTATTTT.

The gene calls are TRBV28 and TRBJ1-5, with TRBD1 identical over 11 bases. V was pared by 5 bases and J by 4 bases, with 7 bases of the junction left unmatched. The CDR3 runs 16 residues. The germline V gene encodes CDR1 MDHEN and CDR2 SYDVKM. CDR3 coding DNA: TGTGCCAGCAGTCCCGGGACAGGGGGTTTTAATCAGCCCCAGCATTTT. As protein: CASSPGTGGFNQPQHF.

This clonotype was seen ten or more times. The chain recombines TRBV12-3 or TRBV12-4 with TRBJ2-7; D may be TRBD2 (5 bases). CDR3 length: 13 amino acids. Trimming left V 7 bases short and J 2 bases short, with 12 bases between. The CDR3: CASNVDGTYEQYF. In DNA, the CDR3 is TGTGCCAGCAATGTTGACGGGACCTACGAGCAGTACTTC.

This clonotype was seen repeatedly, ten times or more. The genes are TRBV18 and TRBJ2-1, with 9 bases that match TRBD1. The V gene end was trimmed by 1 base and the J gene end by 6 bases; junction bases not matched to a gene: 7. CDR3 length equals 16 residues. The germline CDR1 and CDR2 sequences are KGHSH and LQKENI. CDR3 nucleotides: TGTGCCAGCTCACCACTCGACAGGGGGAAGGTCAATGAGCAGTTCTTC. It specifies CASSPLDRGKVNEQFF.

J is TRBJ2-3 and V is TRBV5-1; D possibly corresponds to TRBD1 (5 bases). The ends were cut back, 1 base at V and 3 bases at J, with 12 bases in the middle. The germline CDR1 and CDR2 sequences are SGHRS and YFSETQ. The CDR3 loop spans 15 amino acids. DNA for the CDR3: TGCGCCAGCAGCTTGATGCAGGGTGGGACAGATACGCAGTATTTT. Its protein is CASSLMQGGTDTQYF.

The rearrangement uses TRBV20-1 and TRBJ2-7; D unclear. Trimming shortened V by 4 bases and J by 4 bases, and 11 bases separated the two germline ends. The CDR3 is 12 amino acids. Per germline, CDR1 DFQATT and CDR2 SNEGSKA (reference sequence). The CDR3 DNA is TGCAGTGCTACCAGGACCGAATACGAGCAGTACTTC. It translates to CSATRTEYEQYF.

At least ten counts were recorded for this clonotype. This sequence joins TRBV12-3 or TRBV12-4 and TRBJ1-4, with TRBD1 identical over 10 bases. CDR3 length: 15 amino acids. The trim removed 2 bases at V and 5 bases at J, leaving 2 bases unmatched. As DNA, the CDR3 is TGTGCCAGCAGTTTAAGGACAGGGGGGAATGAAAAACTGTTTTTT. It codes for CASSLRTGGNEKLFF.

This clonotype was recorded at least ten times. J is TRBJ2-1 and V is TRBV7-9; the match to TRBD2 covers 7 bases. Germline CDR1 reads SEHNR; CDR2 reads FQNEAQ (reference sequence). This CDR3 comprises 15 residues. J lost 2 bases, V lost 7 bases, and 8 bases had no gene match. CDR3 protein: CASTLGGNPYNEQFF. DNA for the CDR3: TGTGCCAGCACCCTCGGGGGGAATCCCTACAATGAGCAGTTCTTC. The whole variable domain, remainder taken from reference TRBV7-9 and TRBJ2-1, is DTGVSQNPRHKITKRGQNVTFRCDPISEHNRLYWYRQTLGQGPEFLTYFQNEAQLEKSRLLSDRFSAERPKGSFSTLEIQRTEQGDSAMYLCASTLGGNPYNEQFFGPGTRLTVL.

This clonotype was recorded a few times. The chain has TRBV28 and TRBJ1-2, with TRBD1 matching 7 bases. J gave up 8 bases and V 6 bases, and 18 bases lay outside the gene matches. Germline V CDR1 and CDR2: MDHEN, SYDVKM. The CDR3 is 16 residues long. The CDR3 DNA reads as TGTGCCAGCAGCCAAGGTCTTACCGGTCGAGGGGGCGGCTACACCTTC. Its translation is CASSQGLTGRGGGYTF.

J is TRBJ1-5 and V is TRBV28; D remains ambiguous. Germline lookup yields CDR1 MDHEN and CDR2 SYDVKM. This CDR3 has 17 residues. Trimming stripped 4 bases from V and 0 bases from J, with 16 bases between. The CDR3 sequence is CASSSLAGSYSNQPQHF. The CDR3 nucleotides are TGTGCCAGCAGTTCTTTGGCAGGATCATATAGCAATCAGCCCCAGCATTTT.